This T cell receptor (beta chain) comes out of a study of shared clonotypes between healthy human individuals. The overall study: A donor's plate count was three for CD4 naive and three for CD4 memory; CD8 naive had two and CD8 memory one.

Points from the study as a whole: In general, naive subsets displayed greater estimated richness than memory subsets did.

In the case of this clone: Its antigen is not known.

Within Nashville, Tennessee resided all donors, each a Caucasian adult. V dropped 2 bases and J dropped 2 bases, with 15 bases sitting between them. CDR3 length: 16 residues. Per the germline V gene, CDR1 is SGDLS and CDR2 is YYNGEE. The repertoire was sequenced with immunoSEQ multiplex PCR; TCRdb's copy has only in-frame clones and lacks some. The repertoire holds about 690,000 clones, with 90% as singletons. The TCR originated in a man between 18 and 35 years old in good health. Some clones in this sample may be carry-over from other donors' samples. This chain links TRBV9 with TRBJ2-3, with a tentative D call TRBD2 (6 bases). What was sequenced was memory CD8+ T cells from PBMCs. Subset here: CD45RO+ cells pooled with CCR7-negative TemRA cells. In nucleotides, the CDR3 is TGTGCCAGCAGCGTGGACTACCTTATAAACACAGATACGCAGTATTTT. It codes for CASSVDYLINTDTQYF.